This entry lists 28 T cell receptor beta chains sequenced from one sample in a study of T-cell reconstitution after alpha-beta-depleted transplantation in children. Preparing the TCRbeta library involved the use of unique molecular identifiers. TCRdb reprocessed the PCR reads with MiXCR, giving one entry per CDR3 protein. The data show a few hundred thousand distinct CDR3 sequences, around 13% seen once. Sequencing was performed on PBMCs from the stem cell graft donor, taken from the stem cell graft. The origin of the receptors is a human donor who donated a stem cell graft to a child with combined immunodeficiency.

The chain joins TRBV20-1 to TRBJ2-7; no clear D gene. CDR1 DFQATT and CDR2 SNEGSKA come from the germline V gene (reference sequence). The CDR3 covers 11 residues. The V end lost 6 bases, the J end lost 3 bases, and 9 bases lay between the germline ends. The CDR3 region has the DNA TGCAGTGCAGAGGAGAACTACGAGCAGTACTTC. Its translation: CSAEENYEQYF.

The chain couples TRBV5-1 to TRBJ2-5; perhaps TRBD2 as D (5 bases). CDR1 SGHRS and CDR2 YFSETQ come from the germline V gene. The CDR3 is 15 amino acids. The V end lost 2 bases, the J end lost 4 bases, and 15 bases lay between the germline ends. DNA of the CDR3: TGCGCCAGCAGCTTTGGTCGGGGTGAGGGAGAGACCCAGTACTTC. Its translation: CASSFGRGEGETQYF.

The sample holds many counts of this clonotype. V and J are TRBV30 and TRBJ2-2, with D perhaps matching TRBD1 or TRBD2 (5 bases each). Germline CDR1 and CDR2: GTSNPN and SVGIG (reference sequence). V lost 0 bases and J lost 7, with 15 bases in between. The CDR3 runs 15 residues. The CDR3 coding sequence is TGTGCCTGGAGTGTTGTAGAGGGGCCGGGCGGGGAGCTGTTTTTT. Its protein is CAWSVVEGPGGELFF.

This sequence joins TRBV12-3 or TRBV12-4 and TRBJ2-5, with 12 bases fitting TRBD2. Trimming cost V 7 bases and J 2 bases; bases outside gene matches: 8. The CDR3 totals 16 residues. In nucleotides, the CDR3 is TGTGCCAGCACCATTGGACTAGCGGGAAGACAAGAGACCCAGTACTTC. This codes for CASTIGLAGRQETQYF.

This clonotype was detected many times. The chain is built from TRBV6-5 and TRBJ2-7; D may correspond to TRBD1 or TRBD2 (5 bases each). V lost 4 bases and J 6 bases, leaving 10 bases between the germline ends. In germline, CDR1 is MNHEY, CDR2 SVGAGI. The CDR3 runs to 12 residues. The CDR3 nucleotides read TGTGCCAGCAGTTTACGGGACGGCGAGCAGTACTTC. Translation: CASSLRDGEQYF.

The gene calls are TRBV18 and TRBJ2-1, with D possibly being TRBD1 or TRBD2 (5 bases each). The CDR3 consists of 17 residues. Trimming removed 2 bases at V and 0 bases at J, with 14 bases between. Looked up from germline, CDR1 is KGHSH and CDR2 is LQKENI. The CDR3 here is CASSPRIEGYSYNEQFF. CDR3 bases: TGTGCCAGCTCACCAAGAATTGAGGGGTACTCCTACAATGAGCAGTTCTTC.

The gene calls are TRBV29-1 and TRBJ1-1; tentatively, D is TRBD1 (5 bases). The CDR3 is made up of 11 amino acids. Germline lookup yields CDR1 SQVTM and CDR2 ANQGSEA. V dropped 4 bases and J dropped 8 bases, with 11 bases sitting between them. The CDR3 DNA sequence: TGCAGCGTTGTTAATGGGGCAGAAGCTTTCTTT. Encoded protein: CSVVNGAEAFF.

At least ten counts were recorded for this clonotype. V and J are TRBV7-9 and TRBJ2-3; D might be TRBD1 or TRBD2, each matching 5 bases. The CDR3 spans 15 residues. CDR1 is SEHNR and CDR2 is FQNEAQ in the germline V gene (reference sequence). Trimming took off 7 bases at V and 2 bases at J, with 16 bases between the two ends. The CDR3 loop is CASKGREDYTDTQYF. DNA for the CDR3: TGTGCCAGCAAGGGGAGAGAGGATTACACAGATACGCAGTATTTT. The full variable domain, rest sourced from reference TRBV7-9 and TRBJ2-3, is DTGVSQNPRHKITKRGQNVTFRCDPISEHNRLYWYRQTLGQGPEFLTYFQNEAQLEKSRLLSDRFSAERPKGSFSTLEIQRTEQGDSAMYLCASKGREDYTDTQYFGPGTRLTVL.

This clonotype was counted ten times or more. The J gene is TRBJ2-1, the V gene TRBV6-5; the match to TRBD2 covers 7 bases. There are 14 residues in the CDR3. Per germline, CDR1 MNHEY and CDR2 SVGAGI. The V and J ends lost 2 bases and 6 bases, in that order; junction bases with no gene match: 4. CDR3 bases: TGTGCCAGCAGTTACGTGGGGGAGGGCAATGAGCAGTTCTTC. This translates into CASSYVGEGNEQFF.

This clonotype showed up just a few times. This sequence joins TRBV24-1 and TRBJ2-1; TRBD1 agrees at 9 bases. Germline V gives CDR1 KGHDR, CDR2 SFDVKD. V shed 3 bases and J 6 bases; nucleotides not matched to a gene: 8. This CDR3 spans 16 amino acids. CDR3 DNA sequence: TGTGCCACCAGTGATAGGGGATGGACAGGGGTCAATGAGCAGTTCTTC. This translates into CATSDRGWTGVNEQFF.

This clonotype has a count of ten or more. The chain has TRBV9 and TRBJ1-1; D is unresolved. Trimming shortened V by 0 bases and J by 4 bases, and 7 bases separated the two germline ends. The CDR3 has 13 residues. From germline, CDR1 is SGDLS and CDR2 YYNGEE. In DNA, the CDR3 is TGTGCCAGCAGCGTAGCCCGGAGCACTGAAGCTTTCTTT. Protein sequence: CASSVARSTEAFF.

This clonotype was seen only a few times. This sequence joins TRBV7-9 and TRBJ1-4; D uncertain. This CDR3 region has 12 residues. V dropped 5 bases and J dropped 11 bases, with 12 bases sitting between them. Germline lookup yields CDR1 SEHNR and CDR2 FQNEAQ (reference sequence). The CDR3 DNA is TGTGCCAGCAGCCCGAACGAGGTTAAACTGTTTTTT. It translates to CASSPNEVKLFF.

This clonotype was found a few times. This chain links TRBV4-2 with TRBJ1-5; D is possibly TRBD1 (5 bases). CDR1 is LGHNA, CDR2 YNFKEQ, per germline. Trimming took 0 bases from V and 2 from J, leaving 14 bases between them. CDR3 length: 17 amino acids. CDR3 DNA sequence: TGTGCCAGCAGCCAAGATCCAGGGTTGGTTGGCAATCAGCCCCAGCATTTT. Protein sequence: CASSQDPGLVGNQPQHF.

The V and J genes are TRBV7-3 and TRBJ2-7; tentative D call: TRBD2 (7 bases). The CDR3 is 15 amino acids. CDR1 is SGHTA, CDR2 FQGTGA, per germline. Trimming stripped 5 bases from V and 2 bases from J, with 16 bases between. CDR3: CASSPRGGDPYEQYF. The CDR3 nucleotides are TGTGCCAGCAGCCCAAGGGGGGGAGACCCCTACGAGCAGTACTTC.

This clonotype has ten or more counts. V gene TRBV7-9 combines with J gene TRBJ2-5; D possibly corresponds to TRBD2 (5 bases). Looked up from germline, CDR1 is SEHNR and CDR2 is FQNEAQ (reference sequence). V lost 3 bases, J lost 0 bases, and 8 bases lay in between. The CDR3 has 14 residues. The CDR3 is CASSFWRDQETQYF. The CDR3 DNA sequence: TGTGCCAGCAGCTTTTGGCGGGACCAAGAGACCCAGTACTTC. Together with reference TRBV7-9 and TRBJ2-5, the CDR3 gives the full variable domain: DTGVSQNPRHKITKRGQNVTFRCDPISEHNRLYWYRQTLGQGPEFLTYFQNEAQLEKSRLLSDRFSAERPKGSFSTLEIQRTEQGDSAMYLCASSFWRDQETQYFGPGTRLLVL.

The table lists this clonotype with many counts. The CDR3 region is CASSPGRSPGYNEQFF. The CDR3 DNA reads TGCGCCAGCAGCCCAGGCCGGAGTCCAGGCTACAATGAGCAGTTCTTC. This chain joins TRBV5-1 and TRBJ2-1; D gene ambiguous. The CDR3 contains 16 residues. V gave up 4 bases and J gave up 3 bases, with 17 bases separating them. CDR1 is SGHRS, CDR2 YFSETQ, per germline.

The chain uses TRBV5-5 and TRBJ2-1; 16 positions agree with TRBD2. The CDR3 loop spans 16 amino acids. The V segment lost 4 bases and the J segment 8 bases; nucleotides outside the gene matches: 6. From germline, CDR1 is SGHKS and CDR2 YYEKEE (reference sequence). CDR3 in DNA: TGTGCCAGCAGCCTGGGACTAGCGGGAGGGTGGTATGAGCAGTTCTTC. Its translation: CASSLGLAGGWYEQFF.

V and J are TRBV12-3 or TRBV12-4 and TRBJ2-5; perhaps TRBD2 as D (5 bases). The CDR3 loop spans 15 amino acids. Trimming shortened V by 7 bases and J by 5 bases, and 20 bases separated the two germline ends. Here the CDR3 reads CASNGSSEEVETQYF. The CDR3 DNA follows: TGTGCCAGCAATGGGAGCTCCGAGGAGGTGGAGACCCAGTACTTC.

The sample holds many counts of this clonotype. This CDR3 is CSTQSTMGTDTQYF. CDR3 nucleotides: TGCAGTACCCAGTCTACAATGGGTACAGATACGCAGTATTTT. The rearrangement uses TRBV29-1 and TRBJ2-3, with no clear D. The CDR3 runs 14 residues. Germline V CDR1 and CDR2: SQVTM, ANQGSEA.

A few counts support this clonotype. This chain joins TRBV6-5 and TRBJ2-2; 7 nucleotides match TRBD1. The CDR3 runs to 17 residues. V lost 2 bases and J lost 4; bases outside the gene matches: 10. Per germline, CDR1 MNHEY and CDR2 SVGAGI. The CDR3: CASSYHSPHRGTGELFF. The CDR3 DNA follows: TGTGCCAGCAGTTACCACTCGCCCCACAGGGGCACCGGGGAGCTGTTTTTT.

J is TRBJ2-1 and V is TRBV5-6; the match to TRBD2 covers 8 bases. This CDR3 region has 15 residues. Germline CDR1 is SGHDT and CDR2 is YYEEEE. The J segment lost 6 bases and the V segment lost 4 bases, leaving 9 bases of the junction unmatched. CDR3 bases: TGTGCCAGCAGCCGAGTGGTAGCGGGGCGCAATGAGCAGTTCTTC. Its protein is CASSRVVAGRNEQFF.

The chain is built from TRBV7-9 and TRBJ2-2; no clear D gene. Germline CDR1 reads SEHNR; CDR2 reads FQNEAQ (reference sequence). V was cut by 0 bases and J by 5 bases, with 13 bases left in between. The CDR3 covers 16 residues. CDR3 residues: CASSLANPIVTGELFF. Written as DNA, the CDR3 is TGTGCCAGCAGCTTAGCGAACCCCATAGTGACCGGGGAGCTGTTTTTT.

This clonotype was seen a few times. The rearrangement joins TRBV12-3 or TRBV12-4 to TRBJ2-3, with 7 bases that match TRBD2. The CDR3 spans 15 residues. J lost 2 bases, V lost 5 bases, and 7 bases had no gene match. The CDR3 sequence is CASSRTGGTTDTQYF. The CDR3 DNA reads TGTGCCAGCAGTCGTACGGGGGGTACCACAGATACGCAGTATTTT.

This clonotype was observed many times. Here the CDR3 reads CASSRRAGGDTQYF. In nucleotides, the CDR3 is TGTGCCAGCAGTCGTAGAGCGGGTGGGGATACGCAGTATTTT. The V call is TRBV27, the J call TRBJ2-3; D possibly corresponds to TRBD2 (6 bases). This CDR3 region has 14 residues. V was cut by 5 bases and J by 6 bases, with 15 bases left in between. Germline V gene lookup returns CDR1 MNHEY and CDR2 SMNVEV (reference sequence).

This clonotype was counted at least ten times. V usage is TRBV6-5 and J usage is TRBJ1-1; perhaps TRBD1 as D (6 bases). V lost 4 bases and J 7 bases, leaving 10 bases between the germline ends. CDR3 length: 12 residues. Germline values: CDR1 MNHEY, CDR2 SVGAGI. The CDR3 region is CASSFPGVEAFF. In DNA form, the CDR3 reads TGTGCCAGCAGTTTTCCAGGGGTTGAAGCTTTCTTT.

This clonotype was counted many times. CDR3 sequence (DNA): TGTGCCAGCAGTTACCGTGACACCTACACCGGGGAGCTGTTTTTT. It yields the protein CASSYRDTYTGELFF. The chain carries TRBV6-5 and TRBJ2-2; D is unresolved. V lost 2 bases and J lost 3, with 10 bases in between. This CDR3 is 15 amino acids long. Germline assignment: CDR1 MNHEY and CDR2 SVGAGI.

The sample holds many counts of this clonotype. In DNA form, the CDR3 reads TGCAGTGCCCTTGGGTCCTATGGCTACACCTTC. It translates to CSALGSYGYTF. The chain carries TRBV20-1 and TRBJ1-2; D remains unclear. CDR1 is DFQATT and CDR2 is SNEGSKA in the germline V gene (reference sequence). Trimming removed 6 bases at V and 4 bases at J, with 9 bases between. There are 11 residues in the CDR3.

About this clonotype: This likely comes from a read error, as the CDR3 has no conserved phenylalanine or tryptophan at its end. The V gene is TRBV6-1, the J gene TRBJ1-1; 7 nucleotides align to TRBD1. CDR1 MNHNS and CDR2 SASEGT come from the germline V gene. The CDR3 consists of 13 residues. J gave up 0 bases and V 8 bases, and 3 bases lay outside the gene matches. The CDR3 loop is CASQTGMNTEAFY. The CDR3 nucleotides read TGTGCCAGCCAGACAGGGATGAACACTGAAGCTTTCTAT.